A selection of T cell receptor beta chains follows, all from one sample in a study of PD-1 blockade in classical Hodgkin lymphoma. The data were produced by immunoSEQ multiplex PCR, yet TCRdb's version contains in-frame clones alone and is incomplete. Of about 3,100 clones listed, roughly 84% are singletons. Sequenced material: CD4+ T cells from blood. The receptor set was obtained from a human donor with classical Hodgkin lymphoma. Both conserved end residues are part of each CDR3. The D gene is left open where the match is weak. Only some rows state a clone size, as once, few, many or a class for expanded clones.

-	TRBD1	TRBJ2-1	TRBV2	TGTGCCAGCAGTGAGCGGGGACAGGGCAATGAGCAGTTCTTC	CASSERGQGNEQFF
-	-	TRBJ2-3	TRBV5-1	TGCGCCAGCAGCGACCCACTAGAGGCAGGGGATACGCAGTATTTT	CASSDPLEAGDTQYF
-	-	TRBJ2-3	TRBV5-1	TGCGCCAGCAGCCCCGGGGACAGCACAGATACGCAGTATTTT	CASSPGDSTDTQYF
-	-	TRBJ2-1	TRBV5-5	TGTGCCAGCAGCTTTACAACGGACCGATTTGACAATGAGCAGTTCTTC	CASSFTTDRFDNEQFF
few	TRBD1	TRBJ1-1	TRBV6-6	TGTGCCAGCAGTCCAGGGGGTTGGAGCACTGAAGCTTTCTTT	CASSPGGWSTEAFF
-	-	TRBJ1-3	TRBV30	TGTGCCTGGAGTGGTACAGTCTCTGGAAACACCATATATTTT	CAWSGTVSGNTIYF
-	-	TRBJ2-5	TRBV14	TGTGCCAGCAGCCAAGATTCGGGCCAAGAGACCCAGTACTTC	CASSQDSGQETQYF
-	TRBD1	TRBJ2-7	TRBV10-3	TGTGCCATCAGGGGGACAGCCAATTCCTACGAGCAGTACTTC	CAIRGTANSYEQYF
few	-	TRBJ1-1	TRBV30	TGTGCCTGGAGGGCGGCAGCCTTAACTGAAGCTTTCTTT	CAWRAAALTEAFF
-	TRBD1	TRBJ2-6	TRBV5-4	TGTGCCAGCAGCTTGAAAACAGGGGTCGATGGGGCCAACGTCCTGACTTTC	CASSLKTGVDGANVLTF
-	TRBD2	TRBJ2-5	TRBV4-1	TGCGCCAGCAGCCAAGGGGTGGCTAGCGGGTTTGGGGGGACCCAGTACTTC	CASSQGVASGFGGTQYF
-	TRBD2	TRBJ2-1	TRBV6-1	TGTGCCAGCAGTGCCGGACTAGAGGAGTACAATGAGCAGTTCTTC	CASSAGLEEYNEQFF
-	TRBD1	TRBJ2-6	TRBV14	TGTGCCAGCAGCCAAAGAAGGCGGACAGGGGCTAAAGCTGGGGCCAACGTCCTGACTTTC	CASSQRRRTGAKAGANVLTF
-	-	TRBJ2-1	TRBV11-3	TGTGCCAGCAGCTCCGGAGTTAGCTCCTACAATGAGCAGTTCTTC	CASSSGVSSYNEQFF
-	TRBD1	TRBJ1-1	TRBV18	TGTGCCAGCTCACCCGTCCCCGGGACAGGGTACACTGAAGCTTTCTTT	CASSPVPGTGYTEAFF
-	-	TRBJ2-3	TRBV5-1	TGCGCCAGCAGCTTCCAGTTAGGGAGCACAGATACGCAGTATTTT	CASSFQLGSTDTQYF
-	TRBD1	TRBJ1-2	TRBV29-1	TGCAGCGTAGGGACAGGGGCACATAACTATGGCTACACCTTC	CSVGTGAHNYGYTF
-	-	TRBJ1-4	TRBV19	TGTGCCAGTAGTATTGGGGGAATTAAAGGAGGTGCAACTAATGAAAAACTGTTTTTT	CASSIGGIKGGATNEKLFF
-	TRBD1	TRBJ1-3	TRBV11-2	TGTGCCAGCAGCTTAAGCCCATCGGGGACAGGGCTCGGAAACACCATATATTTT	CASSLSPSGTGLGNTIYF
-	-	TRBJ1-3	TRBV9	TGTGCCAGCAGCGCACCTAGGGGGAACTCTGGAAACACCATATATTTT	CASSAPRGNSGNTIYF
-	-	TRBJ1-2	TRBV6-9	TGTGCCAGCAGTTACGGGGGGAATCGTGGCTACACCTTC	CASSYGGNRGYTF
-	TRBD1	TRBJ1-2	TRBV5-5	TGTGCCAGCAGCTCATTAGGACAGGGTCCAAACTATGGCTACACCTTC	CASSSLGQGPNYGYTF
-	-	TRBJ1-2	TRBV7-2	TGTGCCAGCAGCTTAGCGGGGGGCGAGGGCTACACCTTC	CASSLAGGEGYTF
-	-	TRBJ1-2	TRBV11-2	TGTGCCAGCAGCTTAGGGTACGGGGACTATGGCTACACCTTC	CASSLGYGDYGYTF
-	TRBD2	TRBJ2-7	TRBV5-1	TGCGCCAGCAGCACAGGGACTAGCGGGGACGAGCAGTACTTC	CASSTGTSGDEQYF
-	TRBD1	TRBJ1-1	TRBV2	TGTGCCAGCAGTGGGGGACAGGGGGGCACTGAAGCTTTCTTT	CASSGGQGGTEAFF
-	-	TRBJ1-2	TRBV18	TGTGCCAGCTCACCAGTATCCACGGATGGCTACACCTTC	CASSPVSTDGYTF
-	TRBD2	TRBJ2-1	TRBV6-5	TGTGCCAGCAGTTACTCGGCTAGCGGGGTGTGGAATGAGCAGTTCTTC	CASSYSASGVWNEQFF
-	TRBD2	TRBJ2-3	TRBV2	TGTGCCAGCAGTGTACTAGCGGGGGGCACAGATACGCAGTATTTT	CASSVLAGGTDTQYF
-	-	TRBJ2-5	TRBV5-1	TGCGCCAGCAGCTTGGGGCCAGACCAAGAGACCCAGTACTTC	CASSLGPDQETQYF
-	-	TRBJ1-1	TRBV2	TGTGCCAGCAGTGAAGAGAGGCACAGGGACGGGATATCTGAAGCTTTCTTT	CASSEERHRDGISEAFF
few	-	TRBJ2-7	TRBV2	TGTGCCAGCAAGGGGGGGCAGGACCCAATATACGAGCAGTACTTC	CASKGGQDPIYEQYF
-	-	TRBJ1-1	TRBV4-2	TGTGCCAGCAGCCCCACTACGCAGGTTGGCGACGACGAAGCTTTCTTT	CASSPTTQVGDDEAFF
-	TRBD2	TRBJ2-1	TRBV2	TGTGCCAGCAGTGAAGCGCTTCGGACTAGTAATAAGTTCTTC	CASSEALRTSNKFF
-	-	TRBJ1-2	TRBV29-1	TGCAGCGTCTCAAGACCCGGGGCAGAAGGGGGCTACACCTTC	CSVSRPGAEGGYTF
few	-	TRBJ1-2	TRBV6-1	TGTGCCAGCAGTGAGAGGCTCTATGGCTACACCTTC	CASSERLYGYTF
-	-	TRBJ2-3	TRBV11-2	TGTGCCAGCAGCTTAGGATCGGGGACCCTTAGCACAGATACGCAGTATTTT	CASSLGSGTLSTDTQYF
large	-	TRBJ2-7	TRBV6-1	TGTGCCAGCAGTGAAGCGCCCAGACTGGAGCAGTACTTC	CASSEAPRLEQYF
-	-	TRBJ2-3	TRBV7-8	TGTGCCAGCAGCTTAGCCAACCAAGGGGGTACGGCAGATACGCAGTATTTT	CASSLANQGGTADTQYF
-	-	TRBJ2-7	TRBV5-1	TGCGCCAGCAGCTTGGAGGGAGAGTTCTCCTACGAGCAGTACTTC	CASSLEGEFSYEQYF
-	TRBD2	TRBJ2-2	TRBV9	TGTGCCAGCAGCGTAGCACTAGCGGGCGGGGAGCTGTTTTTT	CASSVALAGGELFF
-	TRBD1	TRBJ1-2	TRBV29-1	TGCAGCGTCTCAAGACCCGGGACAGAAGGGGGCTACACCTTC	CSVSRPGTEGGYTF
-	-	TRBJ1-1	TRBV13	TGTGCCAGCGGAGGGGTTACTGAAGCTTTCTTT	CASGGVTEAFF
few	TRBD1	TRBJ2-3	TRBV2	TGTGCCAGCAGTGATTCGGGACAGGGTGATACGCAGTATTTT	CASSDSGQGDTQYF
-	-	TRBJ2-3	TRBV2	TGTGCCAGCAGTGGAAGGGCCCTCACAGATACGCAGTATTTT	CASSGRALTDTQYF
-	-	TRBJ1-2	TRBV6-5	TGTGCCAGCACCAAACGGCTATACTATGGCTACACCTTC	CASTKRLYYGYTF
-	-	TRBJ2-1	TRBV6-1	TGTGCCAGCAGTGAGTCGGGAGTCCCCAATGAGCAGTTCTTC	CASSESGVPNEQFF
-	-	TRBJ2-3	TRBV28	TGTGCCAGCAGTTCCGATCCTAGCACAGATACGCAGTATTTT	CASSSDPSTDTQYF
-	-	TRBJ2-7	TRBV2	TGTGCCAGCTCCCCGGGGGGCCTTCCCTCCTACGAGCAGTACTTC	CASSPGGLPSYEQYF
-	TRBD1	TRBJ1-4	TRBV4-1	TGCGCCAGCAGCCAAGAAGACAGGGTCGGAGAAAAACTGTTTTTT	CASSQEDRVGEKLFF
-	-	TRBJ2-1	TRBV29-1	TGCAGCGGACTAACAGGTGTCGAATACAATGAGCAGTTCTTC	CSGLTGVEYNEQFF
-	TRBD2	TRBJ2-1	TRBV7-9	TGTGCCAGCAGCTCCTGGACTAGCGGGAGGGATGAGCAGTTCTTC	CASSSWTSGRDEQFF
-	-	TRBJ2-6	TRBV5-4	TGTGCCAGCAGCTCCGGACCCGCAGGCTCTGGGGCCAACGTCCTGACTTTC	CASSSGPAGSGANVLTF
-	TRBD1	TRBJ1-6	TRBV7-2	TGTGCCAGCAGCGCAGGACAGGAAACCTATAATTCACCCCTCCACTTT	CASSAGQETYNSPLHF
-	TRBD1	TRBJ2-4	TRBV2	TGTGCCAGCAGTGACCGGGACAGGGGAAACATTCAGTACTTC	CASSDRDRGNIQYF
few	-	TRBJ1-1	TRBV19	TGTGCCAGTAGTATGGGGGAGACTGAAGCTTTCTTT	CASSMGETEAFF
-	-	TRBJ2-5	TRBV9	TGTGCCAGCAGCATAACAAGTAATCAAGAGACCCAGTACTTC	CASSITSNQETQYF
-	-	TRBJ1-2	TRBV6-5	TGTGCCAGCAGCGAGACAGTGGACTATGGCTACACCTTC	CASSETVDYGYTF
once	-	TRBJ1-1	TRBV6-5	TGTGCCAGCAGTTACGAGGGGAACACTGAGGCTTTCTTT	CASSYEGNTEAFF